The rows below give T cell receptor beta chains drawn from one sample of a study of blood T cell repertoires in COVID-19. Only in-frame clones appear in the TCRdb table, and some are missing; sequencing was by immunoSEQ multiplex PCR. The data show around 170,000 clones, approximately 81% seen once. Sequencing was carried out using PBMCs or T cells enriched from blood (not recorded which). These receptors came from a woman in her fifties or sixties who had recovered from COVID-19. Each CDR3 is given with its conserved first and last residue. The D gene is left open where the match is weak. Size is omitted from some rows. Given values are once, few, many or a class for expanded clones.

D	V	size	J	DNA	CDR3
NA	TRBV7-8	NA	TRBJ2-2	TGTGCCAGCAGCCCGGCAAGGGCGGGGAGTAGGACCGGGGAGCTGTTTTTT	CASSPARAGSRTGELFF
TRBD2	TRBV28	once	TRBJ2-1	TGTGCCAGCCGTTCGGGACTAAACAATGAGCAGTTCTTC	CASRSGLNNEQFF
NA	TRBV7-2	NA	TRBJ2-7	TGTGCCAGCAGCCCCGATCTAGGAAGTCCCTACGAGCAGTACTTC	CASSPDLGSPYEQYF
TRBD1	TRBV27	once	TRBJ1-6	TGTGCCAGTAAAAGACAGGGACAATCACCCCTCCACTTT	CASKRQGQSPLHF
TRBD1	TRBV7-9	NA	TRBJ2-2	TGTGCCAGCAGGCCCGGGACAGGATCCCGAGGCACCGGGGAGCTGTTTTTT	CASRPGTGSRGTGELFF
TRBD1	TRBV7-2	NA	TRBJ2-1	TGTGCCAGCAGCTACAGGGGGCGCACCGTGCTTAATGAGCAGTTCTTC	CASSYRGRTVLNEQFF
NA	TRBV6-5	NA	TRBJ2-3	TGTGCCAGCCTGAAGGGGGGGGCCACAGATACGCAGTATTTT	CASLKGGATDTQYF
NA	TRBV27	NA	TRBJ1-3	TGTGCCAGCAGTACCTCCCGGGACTCTGGAAACACCATATATTTT	CASSTSRDSGNTIYF
TRBD1	TRBV2	NA	TRBJ2-7	TGTGCCAGCAGTGATCTTGTACAGGGGGCTGGTGAGCAGTACTTC	CASSDLVQGAGEQYF
TRBD2	TRBV5-6	NA	TRBJ2-1	TGTGCCAGCAGCCTGGGGGGACTAGCGGATGAGCAGTTCTTC	CASSLGGLADEQFF
TRBD1	TRBV6-2/TRBV6-3	NA	TRBJ1-2	TGTGCCAGCAGTTACGAGCCGGGACAGGGGGCCTATGGCTACACCTTC	CASSYEPGQGAYGYTF
NA	TRBV3-1/TRBV3-2	NA	TRBJ1-1	TGTGCCAGCAGCCAAGGCAGGGGTCGCACTGAAGCTTTCTTT	CASSQGRGRTEAFF
NA	TRBV7-9	NA	TRBJ2-7	TGTGCCAGCAGCTTAGAAGGCGGGCCGTCCTACGAGCAGTACTTC	CASSLEGGPSYEQYF
TRBD1	TRBV18	NA	TRBJ2-7	TGTGCCAGCTCACCCGCGACAGGGGACTACGAGCAGTACTTC	CASSPATGDYEQYF
NA	TRBV10-1	NA	TRBJ1-3	TGCGCCAGCAGTGATCGGTCCACCTCCTCTGGAAACACCATATATTTT	CASSDRSTSSGNTIYF
TRBD1	TRBV7-2	NA	TRBJ2-6	TGTGCCAGCCTACCGGAGAGGGGGCGGTACGTCCTGACTTTC	CASLPERGRYVLTF
TRBD2	TRBV6-6	once	TRBJ2-1	TGTGCCAGCAGTTACCGGGGACTAGCGGGAAGCAATGAGCAGTTCTTC	CASSYRGLAGSNEQFF
TRBD1	TRBV5-4	NA	TRBJ1-6	TGTGCCAGCAGCCTGGACAGGGCATATTCACCCCTCCACTTT	CASSLDRAYSPLHF
TRBD1	TRBV10-1	NA	TRBJ1-5	TGCGCCAGCAGTGAGTTTGAAGGGGGCTGGCAGCCCCAGCATTTT	CASSEFEGGWQPQHF
NA	TRBV7-2	NA	TRBJ2-2	TGTGCCAGCAGTGAGACAAACACCGGGGAGCTGTTTTTT	CASSETNTGELFF
NA	TRBV4-1	NA	TRBJ2-2	TGCGCCAGCAGCCGTTTTGGGGGAGGAGTTGGCGGGGAGCTGTTTTTT	CASSRFGGGVGGELFF
NA	TRBV2	once	TRBJ2-5	TGTGCCAGCAGTGAAGTGGGCAGGTGGGAGACCCAGTACTTC	CASSEVGRWETQYF
TRBD2	TRBV18	NA	TRBJ2-1	TGTGCCAGCTCACCCCAGGACAGTTCCCTAGCGGGAGGGTCCTACAATGAGCAGTTCTTC	CASSPQDSSLAGGSYNEQFF
NA	TRBV27	NA	TRBJ1-4	TGTGCCAGCCTTTTCCCAGCATCGACAGCAACTAATGAAAAACTGTTTTTT	CASLFPASTATNEKLFF
NA	TRBV28	NA	TRBJ2-2	TGTGCCATCTCCCCCCGAGGGAACACCGGGGAGCTGTTTTTT	CAISPRGNTGELFF
TRBD1	TRBV4-2	NA	TRBJ1-2	TGTGCCAGCAGCCAAGATTTAGAAAGAGGGGGCCGGTCGGATGGCTACACCTTC	CASSQDLERGGRSDGYTF
NA	TRBV7-6	NA	TRBJ2-5	TGTGCCAGCAGCTTAGAAGGGGAAGAGACCCAGTACTTC	CASSLEGEETQYF
TRBD2	TRBV7-8	few	TRBJ2-4	TGTGCCAGCAGCTTAGAAGCTAGCGGTTATGCCAAAAACATTCAGTACTTC	CASSLEASGYAKNIQYF
NA	TRBV6-1	NA	TRBJ2-7	TGTGCCAGCAGTGAAGCCCTTACCTACGAGCAGTACTTC	CASSEALTYEQYF
TRBD1	TRBV5-1	few	TRBJ1-6	TGCGCCAGCAGCTACATGACAGGGAATTCACCCCTCCACTTT	CASSYMTGNSPLHF
NA	TRBV6-5	once	TRBJ2-2	TGTGCCAGCAGCCCCGGGGCCGGGGAGCTGTTTTTT	CASSPGAGELFF
NA	TRBV7-9	NA	TRBJ2-3	TGTGCCAGCAGCTTAGGAGACATATACACAGATACGCAGTATTTT	CASSLGDIYTDTQYF
TRBD1	TRBV28	NA	TRBJ1-1	TGTGCCAGCAGTCCTTGGACAGGGGCGGATGGCACTGAAGCTTTCTTT	CASSPWTGADGTEAFF
TRBD1	TRBV7-3	NA	TRBJ1-4	TGTGCCAGCAGCCAGCCCGGGACAGGGGGCTCTCCAGCTAATGAAAAACTGTTTTTT	CASSQPGTGGSPANEKLFF
NA	TRBV18	NA	TRBJ2-7	TGTGCCAGCTCACCTATCGGGGACACCATCGACAAGCAGTACTTC	CASSPIGDTIDKQYF
NA	TRBV6-5	NA	TRBJ2-7	TGTGCCAGCAGTTCACAGGTAAACGAGCAGTACTTC	CASSSQVNEQYF
TRBD2	TRBV7-8	NA	TRBJ2-3	TGTGCCAGCAGCCGACTAGCGGGAGTGGCAGATACGCAGTATTTT	CASSRLAGVADTQYF